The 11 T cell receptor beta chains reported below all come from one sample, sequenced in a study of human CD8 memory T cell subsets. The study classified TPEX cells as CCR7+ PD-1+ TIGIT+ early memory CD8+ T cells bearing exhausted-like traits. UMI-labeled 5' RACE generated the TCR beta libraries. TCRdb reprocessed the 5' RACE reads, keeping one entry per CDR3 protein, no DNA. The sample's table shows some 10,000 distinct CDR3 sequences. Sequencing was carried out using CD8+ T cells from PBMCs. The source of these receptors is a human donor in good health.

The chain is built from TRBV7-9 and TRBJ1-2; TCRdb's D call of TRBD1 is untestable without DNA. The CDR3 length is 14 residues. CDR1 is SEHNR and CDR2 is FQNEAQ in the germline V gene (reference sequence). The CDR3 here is CASRLQGANYGYTF. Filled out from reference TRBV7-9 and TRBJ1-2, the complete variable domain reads DTGVSQNPRHKITKRGQNVTFRCDPISEHNRLYWYRQTLGQGPEFLTYFQNEAQLEKSRLLSDRFSAERPKGSFSTLEIQRTEQGDSAMYLCASRLQGANYGYTFGSGTRLTVV.

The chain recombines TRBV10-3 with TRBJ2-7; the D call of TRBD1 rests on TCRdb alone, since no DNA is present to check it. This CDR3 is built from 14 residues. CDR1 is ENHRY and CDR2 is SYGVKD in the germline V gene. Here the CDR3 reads CAISPGTGLEEQYF.

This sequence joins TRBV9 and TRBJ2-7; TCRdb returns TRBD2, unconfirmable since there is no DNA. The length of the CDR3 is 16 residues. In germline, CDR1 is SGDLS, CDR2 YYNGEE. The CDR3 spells CASSVGGGLAVYEQYF.

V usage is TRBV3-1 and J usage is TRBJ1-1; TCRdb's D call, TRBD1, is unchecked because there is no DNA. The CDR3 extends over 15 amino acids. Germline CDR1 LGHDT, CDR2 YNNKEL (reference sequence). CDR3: CASSQGGGRSTEAFF.

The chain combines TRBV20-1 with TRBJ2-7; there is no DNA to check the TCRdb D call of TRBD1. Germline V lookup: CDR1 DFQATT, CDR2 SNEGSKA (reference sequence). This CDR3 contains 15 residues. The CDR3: CSARARDSPSYEQYF.

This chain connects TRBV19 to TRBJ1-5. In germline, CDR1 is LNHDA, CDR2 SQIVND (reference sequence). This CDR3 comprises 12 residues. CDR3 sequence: CASSIGNQPQHF.

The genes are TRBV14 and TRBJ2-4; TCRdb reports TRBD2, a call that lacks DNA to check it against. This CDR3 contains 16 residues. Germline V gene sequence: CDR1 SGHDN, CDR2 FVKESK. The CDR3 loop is CASSRTSGGAKNIQYF.

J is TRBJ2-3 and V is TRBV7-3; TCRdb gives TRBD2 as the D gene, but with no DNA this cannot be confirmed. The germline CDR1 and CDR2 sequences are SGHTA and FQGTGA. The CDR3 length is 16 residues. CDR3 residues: CASSIGTSGSTDTQYF.

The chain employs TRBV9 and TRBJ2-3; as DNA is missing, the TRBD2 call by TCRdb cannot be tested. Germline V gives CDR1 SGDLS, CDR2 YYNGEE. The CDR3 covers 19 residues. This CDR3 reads CASSASLAGLTPRTDTQYF.

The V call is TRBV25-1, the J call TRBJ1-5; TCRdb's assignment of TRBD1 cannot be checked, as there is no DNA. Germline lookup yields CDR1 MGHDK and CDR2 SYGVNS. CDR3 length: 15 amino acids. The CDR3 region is CASSEETGLDQPQHF.

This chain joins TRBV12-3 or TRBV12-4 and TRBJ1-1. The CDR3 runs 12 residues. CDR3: CASSSPYLEAFF.